These 21 T cell receptor beta chains share one sample of origin, sequenced in a study of blood T cell repertoires in COVID-19. Generated by immunoSEQ multiplex PCR, the TCRdb table keeps only in-frame clones and is missing some. The sample carries fewer than 250,000 clones, 89% recorded once. Source material: PBMCs or T cells enriched from blood (not recorded which). All receptors derive from a woman between 18 and 29 years old who had recovered from COVID-19.

A single count supports this clone. This chain uses TRBV9 with TRBJ2-3; 9 bases fit TRBD2. Germline lookup yields CDR1 SGDLS and CDR2 YYNGEE. Trimming cost V 2 bases and J 4 bases; bases outside gene matches: 5. CDR3 size: 15 residues. For the CDR3, the DNA is TGTGCCAGCAGCGTGGCTAGCGGGGTACCAGATACGCAGTATTTT. Protein product: CASSVASGVPDTQYF.

This chain links TRBV10-3 with TRBJ1-1, with TRBD1 as a possible D gene (5 bases). Trimming stripped 6 bases from V and 6 bases from J, with 11 bases between. CDR3 length: 12 amino acids. Germline CDR1 reads ENHRY; CDR2 reads SYGVKD. DNA for the CDR3: TGTGCCATCAGAGGGGAAGGAGCTGAAGCTTTCTTT. Amino acid sequence: CAIRGEGAEAFF.

This clone has just one count. J is TRBJ1-4 and V is TRBV19, with D perhaps TRBD1 (6 bases). In germline, CDR1 is LNHDA, CDR2 SQIVND (reference sequence). Trimming removed 5 bases from V and 1 base from J, with 11 bases in between. The CDR3 extends over 15 amino acids. The CDR3 region is CASSLNRVTNEKLFF. The CDR3 DNA follows: TGTGCCAGTAGTCTCAACAGGGTAACTAATGAAAAACTGTTTTTT. The full variable domain, completed using reference TRBV19 and TRBJ1-4, is DGGITQSPKYLFRKEGQNVTLSCEQNLNHDAMYWYRQDPGQGLRLIYYSQIVNDFQKGDIAEGYSVSREKKESFPLTVTSAQKNPTAFYLCASSLNRVTNEKLFFGSGTQLSVL.

In its sample, this clone was seen many times. The chain carries TRBV5-1 and TRBJ2-7; the match to TRBD1 covers 7 bases. After removal of 5 bases from V and 3 bases from J, the junction contained 11 bases not matched to a gene. This CDR3 contains 15 residues. Germline V CDR1 and CDR2: SGHRS, YFSETQ. This chain's CDR3 is CASSGTGVLYYEQYF. CDR3 coding DNA: TGCGCCAGCAGTGGCACAGGGGTTCTTTACTACGAGCAGTACTTC.

V and J are TRBV2 and TRBJ1-2; maybe TRBD1 (5 bases). V lost 2 bases to trimming and J lost 5 bases, with 9 bases between them. Germline CDR1 SNHLY, CDR2 FYNNEI. This CDR3 is 13 amino acids long. The CDR3 region is CASSENRRYGYTF. For the CDR3, the DNA is TGTGCCAGCAGTGAAAACAGGAGATATGGCTACACCTTC.

The V call is TRBV2, the J call TRBJ1-5; D unclear. In germline, CDR1 is SNHLY, CDR2 FYNNEI. This CDR3 has 12 residues. V was clipped by 4 bases and J by 15 bases, with 16 bases between them. The CDR3 region is CASSVVGSKGHF. DNA for the CDR3: TGTGCCAGCAGTGTGGTCGGGAGTAAGGGGCATTTT.

The rearrangement links TRBV5-4 to TRBJ1-1; D might be TRBD1 (5 bases). V lost 5 bases to trimming and J lost 4 bases, with 18 bases between them. This CDR3 contains 15 residues. Germline-derived CDR1 and CDR2 are SGHNT and YYREEE (reference sequence). In DNA form, the CDR3 reads TGTGCCAGCAGAGGGTCCAGGGAGGAAGCCACTGAAGCTTTCTTT. It specifies CASRGSREEATEAFF.

V gene TRBV7-2 combines with J gene TRBJ2-5; TRBD1 might be the D (6 bases). The ends were cut back, 3 bases at V and 5 bases at J, with 16 bases in the middle. CDR3 size: 15 residues. Germline CDR1 reads SGHTA; CDR2 reads FQGNSA. CDR3 in amino acids: CASSFAGVVEETQYF. The CDR3 DNA is TGTGCCAGCAGCTTCGCAGGGGTTGTAGAGGAGACCCAGTACTTC.

This clone came up once. The CDR3 DNA is TGTGCCAGCAGTTACTCGGGGACAGGGGGCAATGGCTACACCTTC. As protein: CASSYSGTGGNGYTF. The chain uses TRBV6-5 and TRBJ1-2, with TRBD1 matching 12 bases. Per the germline V gene, CDR1 is MNHEY and CDR2 is SVGAGI. Unmatched junction bases numbered 2, after V lost 0 bases and J lost 6 bases. The CDR3 spans 15 residues.

The chain combines TRBV4-1 with TRBJ1-5, with TRBD1 matching 9 bases. The junction had 11 bases not matched to a gene; V was cut back by 4 bases and J by 7 bases. This CDR3 has 16 amino acids. Germline values: CDR1 MGHRA, CDR2 YSYEKL. CDR3 nucleotide sequence: TGCGCCAGCAGCCTTTTCGGGACAGGGACAGGGCAGCCCCAGCATTTT. Translating it yields CASSLFGTGTGQPQHF.

This clone was seen just once. The rearrangement joins TRBV6-6 to TRBJ2-5; D is perhaps TRBD2 (5 bases). The CDR3 totals 14 residues. Trimming shortened V by 6 bases and J by 1 base, and 12 bases separated the two germline ends. Looked up from germline, CDR1 is MNHNY and CDR2 is SVGAGI (reference sequence). CDR3 residues: CASSPLGGQETQYF. In nucleotides, the CDR3 is TGTGCCAGCAGCCCCCTAGGAGGCCAAGAGACCCAGTACTTC.

The chain employs TRBV6-5 and TRBJ2-7, with a weak D call TRBD2 (5 bases). The CDR3 loop spans 11 amino acids. Germline CDR1 MNHEY, CDR2 SVGAGI. The V and J ends lost 6 bases and 5 bases respectively, with 8 bases between them. The CDR3 is CASRLAHEQYF. DNA for the CDR3: TGTGCCAGCAGGCTAGCCCACGAGCAGTACTTC.

This clone was detected only once. The chain combines TRBV11-2 with TRBJ1-2, with 7 nucleotides matching TRBD1. Germline CDR1 SGHAT, CDR2 FQNNGV. This CDR3 is 15 amino acids long. Germline trimming cut 5 bases from V and 5 bases from J; bases unmatched to any gene: 11. The CDR3 spells CASSAGGNPAYGYTF. CDR3 DNA sequence: TGTGCCAGCAGCGCAGGGGGTAACCCCGCTTATGGCTACACCTTC.

The rearrangement links TRBV7-9 to TRBJ2-1; 8 bases line up with TRBD1. This CDR3 comprises 16 residues. Germline CDR1 reads SEHNR; CDR2 reads FQNEAQ (reference sequence). Trimming at V came to 7 bases and at J to 5 bases, leaving 13 bases not matched to a gene. CDR3 in amino acids: CASTASSRTGNNEQFF. CDR3 sequence (DNA): TGTGCCAGCACCGCTTCGAGCAGGACAGGGAACAATGAGCAGTTCTTC.

The CDR3 sequence is CASSLVREAYGYTF. CDR3 coding DNA: TGTGCCAGCAGCTTAGTCAGGGAGGCCTATGGCTACACCTTC. The V call is TRBV7-9, the J call TRBJ1-2; tentatively, D is TRBD1 (5 bases). CDR1 SEHNR and CDR2 FQNEAQ come from the germline V gene (reference sequence). This CDR3 is 14 amino acids long. V was trimmed by 1 base and J by 4 bases, leaving 10 bases between them.

This clone was counted once. This rearrangement joins TRBV29-1 to TRBJ1-2; TRBD1 matches at 7 bases. Germline CDR1 is SQVTM and CDR2 is ANQGSEA. This CDR3 is built from 13 residues. After removal of 2 bases from V and 4 bases from J, the junction contained 4 bases not matched to a gene. In DNA, the CDR3 is TGCAGCGTTGAAACAGGGGAATTCTATGGCTACACCTTC. Residues: CSVETGEFYGYTF.

The V gene is TRBV19, the J gene TRBJ2-5, with a weak D call TRBD1 (6 bases). CDR1 and CDR2 from the germline V gene are LNHDA and SQIVND (reference sequence). V was cut by 3 bases and J by 4 bases, with 15 bases left in between. This CDR3 has 15 residues. The CDR3 DNA reads as TGTGCCAGTAGTATCCTTGGAACAGGGCCAGAGACCCAGTACTTC. Translated, it gives CASSILGTGPETQYF.

The chain has TRBV4-2 and TRBJ2-7; tentative D call: TRBD1 (5 bases). The V gene lost 0 bases and the J gene lost 2 bases, with 14 bases spanning the gap. The length of the CDR3 is 16 residues. CDR1 LGHNA and CDR2 YNFKEQ come from the germline V gene. CDR3 in DNA: TGTGCCAGCAGCCAAGAAAATACCGACAGTCCCTACGAGCAGTACTTC. Its translation: CASSQENTDSPYEQYF.

This clone has only a few counts. The genes are TRBV4-2 and TRBJ2-3; TRBD2 matches 9 bases. The junction had 9 bases not matched to a gene; V was cut back by 4 bases and J by 4 bases. This CDR3 is 16 amino acids long. CDR1 is LGHNA and CDR2 is YNFKEQ in the germline V gene. CDR3 in DNA: TGTGCCAGCAGCCCGACTTCGAGCGGGGGGTCAGATACGCAGTATTTT. It encodes CASSPTSSGGSDTQYF.

V is TRBV6-1 and J is TRBJ1-2, with 8 bases fitting TRBD1. Germline loops: CDR1 MNHNS, CDR2 SASEGT. The CDR3 runs 16 residues. Trimming at V came to 2 bases and at J to 4 bases, leaving 9 bases not matched to a gene. The CDR3 loop reads CASSEQGAKGGYGYTF. CDR3 coding DNA: TGTGCCAGCAGTGAACAGGGGGCCAAAGGAGGCTATGGCTACACCTTC.

V and J are TRBV18 and TRBJ2-7; 7 bases fit TRBD2. Looked up from germline, CDR1 is KGHSH and CDR2 is LQKENI. V was clipped by 2 bases and J by 9 bases; unmatched bases: 13. The CDR3 totals 15 residues. The chain's CDR3 is CASSPSRGDISGQYF. Here the CDR3 DNA reads TGTGCCAGCTCACCATCCCGGGGGGATATTTCTGGGCAGTACTTC.